Following are 7 T cell receptor beta chains from one sample sequenced in a study of monozygotic twins with inflammatory bowel disease. One entry per CDR3 protein, without DNA, is what TCRdb gives after re-calling the 5' RACE reads. The table lists some 440,000 distinct CDR3 sequences. The sample was blood. These receptors originate from a human donor with ulcerative colitis or Crohn's disease, or a healthy co-twin of an affected twin (not recorded which).

This chain uses TRBV5-1 with TRBJ2-5; TCRdb designates TRBD2, a call that cannot be tested without DNA. The CDR3 spans 16 residues. Per germline, CDR1 SGHRS and CDR2 YFSETQ. The CDR3 loop reads CASSLSAVAAQETQYF.

The J gene is TRBJ2-3, the V gene TRBV15; checking the TCRdb D call of TRBD2 is not possible without DNA. The CDR3 is 17 residues long. Germline V gene lookup returns CDR1 LNHNV and CDR2 YYDKDF (reference sequence). CDR3 sequence reads: CATSTRTSGANTDTQYF.

The chain couples TRBV12-3 or TRBV12-4 to TRBJ2-7; TCRdb's assignment of TRBD1 cannot be checked, as there is no DNA. The CDR3 is made up of 14 amino acids. The CDR3 reads CASSLTGGAGEQYF.

The V call is TRBV20-1, the J call TRBJ1-5. This CDR3 spans 15 amino acids. Germline assignment: CDR1 DFQATT and CDR2 SNEGSKA (reference sequence). The CDR3: CSALLSGVGNQPQHF.

The chain carries TRBV7-8 and TRBJ1-3; with no DNA, the TCRdb D assignment of TRBD1 cannot be verified. CDR1 SGHVS and CDR2 FQNEAQ come from the germline V gene. This CDR3 has 15 amino acids. CDR3 in amino acids: CASSLGQLPGNTIYF.

The V and J genes are TRBV2 and TRBJ1-5; TCRdb names TRBD1, which stays unverified in the absence of DNA. The CDR3 covers 13 residues. Germline assignment: CDR1 SNHLY and CDR2 FYNNEI. CDR3 region: CASRDRVSQPQHF.

V is TRBV6-1 and J is TRBJ2-1; TCRdb designates TRBD2, a call that cannot be tested without DNA. CDR3 length: 15 amino acids. CDR1 and CDR2 from the germline V gene are MNHNS and SASEGT. The CDR3 protein is CATYKRLAAYNEQFF.